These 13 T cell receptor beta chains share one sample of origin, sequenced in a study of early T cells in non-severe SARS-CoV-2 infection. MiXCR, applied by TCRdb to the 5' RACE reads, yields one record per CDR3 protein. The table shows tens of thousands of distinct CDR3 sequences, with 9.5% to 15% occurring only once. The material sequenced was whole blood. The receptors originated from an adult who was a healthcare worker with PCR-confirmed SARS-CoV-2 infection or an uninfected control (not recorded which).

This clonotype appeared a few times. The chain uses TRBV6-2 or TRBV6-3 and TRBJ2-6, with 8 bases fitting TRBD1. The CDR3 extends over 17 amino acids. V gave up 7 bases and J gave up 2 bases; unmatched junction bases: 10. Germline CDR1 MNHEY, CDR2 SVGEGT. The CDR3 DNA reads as TGTGCCAGCACAGGAGGGCAGGGGGCGACTGGGGCCAACGTCCTGACTTTC. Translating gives CASTGGQGATGANVLTF.

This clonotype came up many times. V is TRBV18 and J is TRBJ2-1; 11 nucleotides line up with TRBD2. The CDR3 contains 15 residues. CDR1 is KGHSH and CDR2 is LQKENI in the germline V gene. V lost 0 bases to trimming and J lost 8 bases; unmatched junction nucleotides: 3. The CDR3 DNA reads TGTGCCAGCTCACCACCGTCTAGCGGGGGGTATGAGCAGTTCTTC. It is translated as CASSPPSSGGYEQFF.

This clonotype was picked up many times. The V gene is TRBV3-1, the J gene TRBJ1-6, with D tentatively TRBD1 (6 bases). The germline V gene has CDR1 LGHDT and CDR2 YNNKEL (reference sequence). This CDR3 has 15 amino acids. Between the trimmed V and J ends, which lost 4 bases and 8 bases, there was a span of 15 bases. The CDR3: CASSRHRGADSPLHF. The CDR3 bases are TGTGCCAGCAGCCGTCATCGGGGGGCGGATTCACCCCTCCACTTT.

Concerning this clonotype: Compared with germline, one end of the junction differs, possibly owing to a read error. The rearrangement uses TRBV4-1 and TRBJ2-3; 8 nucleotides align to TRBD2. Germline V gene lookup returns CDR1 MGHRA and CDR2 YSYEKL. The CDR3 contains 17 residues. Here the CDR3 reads CASRQVAGGGSTDTQYF. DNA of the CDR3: TGCGCCAGCAGGCAAGTCGCGGGGGGCGGGAGCACAGATACGCAGTATTTT.

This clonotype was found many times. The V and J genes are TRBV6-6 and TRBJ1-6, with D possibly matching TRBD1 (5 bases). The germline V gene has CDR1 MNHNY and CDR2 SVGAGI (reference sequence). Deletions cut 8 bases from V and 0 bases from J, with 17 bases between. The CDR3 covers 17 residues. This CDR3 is CASSPRDRSSYNSPLHF. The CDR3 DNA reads TGTGCCAGCTCACCGCGGGACCGGAGCTCCTATAATTCACCCCTCCACTTT.

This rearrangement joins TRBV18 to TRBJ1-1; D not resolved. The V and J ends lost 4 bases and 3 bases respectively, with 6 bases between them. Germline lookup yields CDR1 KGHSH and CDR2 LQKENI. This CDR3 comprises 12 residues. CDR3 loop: CASSQEDTEAFF. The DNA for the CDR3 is TGTGCCAGCTCACAGGAGGACACTGAAGCTTTCTTT.

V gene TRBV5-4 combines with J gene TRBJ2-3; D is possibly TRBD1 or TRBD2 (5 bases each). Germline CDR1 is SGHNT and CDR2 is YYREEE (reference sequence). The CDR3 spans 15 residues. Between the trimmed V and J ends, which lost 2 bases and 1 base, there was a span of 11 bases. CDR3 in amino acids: CASSFRGDGTDTQYF. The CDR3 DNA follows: TGTGCCAGCAGCTTCCGGGGCGACGGCACAGATACGCAGTATTTT.

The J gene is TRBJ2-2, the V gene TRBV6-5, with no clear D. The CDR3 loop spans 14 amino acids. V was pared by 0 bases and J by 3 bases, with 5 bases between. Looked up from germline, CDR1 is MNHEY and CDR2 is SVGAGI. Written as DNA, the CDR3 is TGTGCCAGCAGTTACTCGGGTCACACCGGGGAGCTGTTTTTT. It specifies CASSYSGHTGELFF.

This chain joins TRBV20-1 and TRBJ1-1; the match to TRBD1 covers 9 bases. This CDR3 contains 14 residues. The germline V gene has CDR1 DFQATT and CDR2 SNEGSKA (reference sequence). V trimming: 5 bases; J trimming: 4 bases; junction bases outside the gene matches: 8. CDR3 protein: CSAYVQGARTEAFF. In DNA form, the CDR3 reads TGCAGTGCTTACGTACAGGGGGCGCGCACTGAAGCTTTCTTT.

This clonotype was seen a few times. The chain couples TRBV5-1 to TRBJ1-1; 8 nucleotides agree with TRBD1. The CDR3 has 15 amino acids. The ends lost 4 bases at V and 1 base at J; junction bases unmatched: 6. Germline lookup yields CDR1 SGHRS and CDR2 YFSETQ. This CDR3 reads CASSTGTGSNTEAFF. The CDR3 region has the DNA TGCGCCAGCAGCACCGGGACAGGCTCGAACACTGAAGCTTTCTTT.

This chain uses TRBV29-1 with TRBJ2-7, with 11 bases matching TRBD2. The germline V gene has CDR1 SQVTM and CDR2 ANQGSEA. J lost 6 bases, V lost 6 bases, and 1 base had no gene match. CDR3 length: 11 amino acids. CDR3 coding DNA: TGCAGCGTGCTAGCGGGAGGCGAGCAGTACTTC. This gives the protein CSVLAGGEQYF.

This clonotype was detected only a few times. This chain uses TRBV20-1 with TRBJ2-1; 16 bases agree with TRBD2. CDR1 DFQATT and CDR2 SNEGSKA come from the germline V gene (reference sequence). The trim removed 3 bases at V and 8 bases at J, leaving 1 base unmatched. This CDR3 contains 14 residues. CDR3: CSASGTSGRDEQFF. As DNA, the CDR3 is TGCAGTGCTAGCGGGACTAGCGGGAGGGATGAGCAGTTCTTC.

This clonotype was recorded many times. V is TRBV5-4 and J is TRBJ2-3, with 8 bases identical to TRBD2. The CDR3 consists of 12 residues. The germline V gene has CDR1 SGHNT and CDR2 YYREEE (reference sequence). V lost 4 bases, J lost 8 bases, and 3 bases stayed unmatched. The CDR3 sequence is CASSPGGSTQYF. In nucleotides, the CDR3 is TGTGCCAGCAGCCCGGGGGGGAGTACGCAGTATTTT.